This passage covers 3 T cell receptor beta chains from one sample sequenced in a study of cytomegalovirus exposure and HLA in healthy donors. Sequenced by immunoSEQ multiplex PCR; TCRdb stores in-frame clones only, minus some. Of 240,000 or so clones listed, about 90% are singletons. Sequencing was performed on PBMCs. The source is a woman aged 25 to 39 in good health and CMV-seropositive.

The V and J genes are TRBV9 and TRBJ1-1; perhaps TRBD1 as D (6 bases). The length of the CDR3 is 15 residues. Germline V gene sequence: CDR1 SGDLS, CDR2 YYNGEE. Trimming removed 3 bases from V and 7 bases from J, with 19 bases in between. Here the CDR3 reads CASSAGLDSRFEAFF. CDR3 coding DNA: TGTGCCAGCAGCGCGGGGTTGGACAGTCGCTTTGAAGCTTTCTTT. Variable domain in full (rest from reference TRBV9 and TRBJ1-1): DSGVTQTPKHLITATGQRVTLRCSPRSGDLSVYWYQQSLDQGLQFLIQYYNGEERAKGNILERFSAQQFPDLHSELNLSSLELGDSALYFCASSAGLDSRFEAFFGQGTRLTVV.

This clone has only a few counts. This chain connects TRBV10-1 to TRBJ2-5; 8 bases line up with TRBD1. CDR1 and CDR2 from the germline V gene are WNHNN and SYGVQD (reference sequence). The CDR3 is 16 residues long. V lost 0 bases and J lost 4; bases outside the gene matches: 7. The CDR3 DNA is TGCGCCAGCAGTGAGTCTGCGGACAGGGCTTCAGAGACCCAGTACTTC. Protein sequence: CASSESADRASETQYF.

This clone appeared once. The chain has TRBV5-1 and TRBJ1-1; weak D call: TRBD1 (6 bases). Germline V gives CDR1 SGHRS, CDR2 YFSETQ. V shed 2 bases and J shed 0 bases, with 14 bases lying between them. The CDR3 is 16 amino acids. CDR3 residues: CASSLQTGSMNTEAFF. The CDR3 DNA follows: TGCGCCAGCAGCTTACAAACAGGGTCTATGAACACTGAAGCTTTCTTT.